This T cell receptor beta chain was documented in a study of cytomegalovirus exposure and HLA in healthy donors. Background on the study: There were 100 million to 130 million unique TCR beta sequences, drawn from roughly 200 million T cells, in an earlier analysis.

CDR1 is SGDLS and CDR2 is YYNGEE in the germline V gene. The V end was cut by 0 bases, the J end by 3 bases, with 9 bases between. The CDR3 runs to 14 residues. PCR involved 60 Vbeta and 13 Jbeta primers. Produced via immunoSEQ multiplex PCR; TCRdb's table is partial and in-frame only. Here the sample spans around 72,000 clones, 66% being singletons. This clonotype was obtained from a middle-aged man in good health and CMV-seropositive. The sequenced sample consisted of PBMCs. The gene calls are TRBV9 and TRBJ1-1; no reliable D call. The CDR3 protein is CASSVGGSYTEAFF. For the CDR3, the DNA is TGTGCCAGCAGCGTAGGAGGTTCTTACACTGAAGCTTTCTTT. The entire variable domain, with the rest obtained from reference TRBV9 and TRBJ1-1, is as follows: DSGVTQTPKHLITATGQRVTLRCSPRSGDLSVYWYQQSLDQGLQFLIQYYNGEERAKGNILERFSAQQFPDLHSELNLSSLELGDSALYFCASSVGGSYTEAFFGQGTRLTVV.